These 8 T cell receptor beta chains share one sample of origin, sequenced in a study of cytomegalovirus exposure and HLA in healthy donors. The PCR used 60 Vbeta and 13 Jbeta primers. The repertoire was sequenced with immunoSEQ multiplex PCR; TCRdb's copy has only in-frame clones and lacks some. This table has under 150,000 clones, roughly four fifths appearing once. Sample: PBMCs. The receptors derive from a female donor in good health and CMV-seropositive.

The chain links TRBV30 to TRBJ1-6; 9 nucleotides agree with TRBD1. There are 12 residues in the CDR3. J gave up 14 bases and V 4 bases, and 6 bases lay outside the gene matches. CDR1 GTSNPN and CDR2 SVGIG come from the germline V gene (reference sequence). Here the CDR3 reads CAWKGQGRALHF. DNA for the CDR3: TGTGCCTGGAAGGGACAGGGAAGGGCCCTCCACTTT.

The V gene is TRBV6-5, the J gene TRBJ2-1, with 7 bases matching TRBD1. V lost 4 bases, J lost 3 bases, and 3 bases stayed unmatched. The V gene's germline CDR1 is MNHEY and CDR2 SVGAGI. CDR3 length: 14 residues. CDR3 DNA sequence: TGTGCCAGCAGTTCCGGGACAGTCTACAATGAGCAGTTCTTC. This gives the protein CASSSGTVYNEQFF.

The V and J genes are TRBV6-5 and TRBJ2-1; D is unclear. CDR1 and CDR2 from the germline V gene are MNHEY and SVGAGI. This CDR3 has 15 residues. Between the trimmed V and J ends, which lost 5 bases and 6 bases, there was a span of 17 bases. The CDR3 nucleotides are TGTGCCAGCAGTACAAACATAAAACCAGTCAATGAGCAGTTCTTC. It yields the protein CASSTNIKPVNEQFF.

This clone was seen once. The rearrangement uses TRBV2 and TRBJ2-3; no clear D. The CDR3 is 12 amino acids. V lost 4 bases and J lost 2, with 4 bases in between. Germline V gene lookup returns CDR1 SNHLY and CDR2 FYNNEI. The CDR3 sequence: CASSAYTDTQYF. CDR3 nucleotide sequence: TGTGCCAGCAGTGCGTACACAGATACGCAGTATTTT. The full variable domain, its missing parts supplied by reference TRBV2 and TRBJ2-3, is EPEVTQTPSHQVTQMGQEVILRCVPISNHLYFYWYRQILGQKVEFLVSFYNNEISEKSEIFDDQFSVERPDGSNFTLKIRSTKLEDSAMYFCASSAYTDTQYFGPGTRLTVL.

The gene calls are TRBV6-5 and TRBJ2-2; 12 bases agree with TRBD2. The CDR3 spans 15 residues. Germline-derived CDR1 and CDR2 are MNHEY and SVGAGI. V lost 5 bases to trimming and J lost 4 bases; unmatched junction nucleotides: 2. CDR3 residues: CASSGLAGSTGELFF. The CDR3 nucleotides are TGTGCCAGCAGTGGACTAGCGGGGTCCACCGGGGAGCTGTTTTTT.

This chain connects TRBV7-3 to TRBJ1-1, with 12 bases matching TRBD1. Germline V gene lookup returns CDR1 SGHTA and CDR2 FQGTGA. Trimming removed 5 bases from V and 4 bases from J; junction bases left unmatched: 8. This CDR3 spans 16 amino acids. For the CDR3, the DNA is TGTGCCAGCAGCCTCGGGACAGGGGGCGAGGGCACTGAAGCTTTCTTT. This translates into CASSLGTGGEGTEAFF.

The rearrangement uses TRBV11-2 and TRBJ2-7, with D maybe TRBD1 (7 bases). CDR1 and CDR2 (germline): SGHAT, FQNNGV. The V end lost 3 bases, the J end lost 2 bases, and 14 bases lay between the germline ends. The CDR3 contains 15 residues. Written as DNA, the CDR3 is TGTGCCAGCAGCTTGACAGGGACGGGGGCCTACGAGCAGTACTTC. It is translated as CASSLTGTGAYEQYF.

The V gene is TRBV28, the J gene TRBJ1-2, with D perhaps matching TRBD1 (5 bases). Per germline, CDR1 MDHEN and CDR2 SYDVKM. This CDR3 spans 15 amino acids. V was pared by 3 bases and J by 4 bases, with 15 bases between. CDR3 protein: CASSLVWRDPYGYTF. The CDR3, as DNA: TGTGCCAGCAGTTTGGTATGGAGGGACCCCTATGGCTACACCTTC.